This T cell receptor (beta chain) is from a study of T cell repertoires in aging, cancer and after chemotherapy. Study summary: Six age groups, ranging from 30 or younger to 70 or older, included the donors. Healthy donor repertoires were recorded over several months to years and showed clear clonal overlap. The full dataset contained roughly 9 million TCR reads.

Germline values: CDR1 MRHNA, CDR2 SNTAGT. V shed 2 bases and J 8 bases; nucleotides not matched to a gene: 3. CDR3 size: 14 residues. TCR beta rearrangements were amplified from peripheral blood genomic DNA. Study findings and constraints: Immunological memory after chemotherapy cannot be judged from the repertoire data.

In its sample, this clonotype was seen a few times. Its cognate antigen is unknown. TRB rearrangements spanning V, D and J were amplified using mixed TRB-A/B primers. Via MiXCR, TCRdb re-called the multiplex PCR reads, giving one row per CDR3 protein. The sample shows some 10,000 distinct CDR3 sequences, about 38% of them seen only once. The source is a human donor in good health. This chain joins TRBV6-4 and TRBJ2-1; 10 nucleotides line up with TRBD2. The sample consisted of blood. Here the CDR3 DNA reads TGTGCCAGCAGTGACGGGACTAGCGTGGATGAGCAGTTCTTC. This translates into CASSDGTSVDEQFF.